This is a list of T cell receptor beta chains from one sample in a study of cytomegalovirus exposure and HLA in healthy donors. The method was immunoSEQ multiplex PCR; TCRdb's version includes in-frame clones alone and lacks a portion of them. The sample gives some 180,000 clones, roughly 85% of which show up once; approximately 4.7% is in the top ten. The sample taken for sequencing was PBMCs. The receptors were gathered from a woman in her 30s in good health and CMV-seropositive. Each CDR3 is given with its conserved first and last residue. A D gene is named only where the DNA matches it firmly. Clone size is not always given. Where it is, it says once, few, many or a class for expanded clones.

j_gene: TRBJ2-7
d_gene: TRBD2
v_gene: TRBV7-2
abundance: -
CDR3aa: CASSFLAGGPYEQYF
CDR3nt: TGTGCCAGCAGCTTCCTAGCGGGGGGCCCCTACGAGCAGTACTTC

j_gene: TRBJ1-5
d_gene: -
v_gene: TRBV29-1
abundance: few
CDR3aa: CSVPGGFGQPQHF
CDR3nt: TGCAGCGTCCCCGGGGGGTTTGGTCAGCCCCAGCATTTT

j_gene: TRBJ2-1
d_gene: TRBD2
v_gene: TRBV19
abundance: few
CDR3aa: CASSIGTYRRGGRDDEQFF
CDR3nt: TGTGCCAGTAGTATCGGGACATATAGGAGAGGCGGGAGGGACGATGAGCAGTTCTTC

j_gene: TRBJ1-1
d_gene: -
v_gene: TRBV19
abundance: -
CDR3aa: CASGPPGATEAFF
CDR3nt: TGTGCCAGTGGCCCCCCAGGGGCCACTGAAGCTTTCTTT

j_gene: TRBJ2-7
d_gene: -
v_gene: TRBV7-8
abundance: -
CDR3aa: CASSLGAQGSSYEQYF
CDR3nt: TGTGCCAGCAGCTTAGGGGCCCAGGGGAGCTCCTACGAGCAGTACTTC

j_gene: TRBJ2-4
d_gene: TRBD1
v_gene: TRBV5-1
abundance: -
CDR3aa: CASSSIGTGEHIQYF
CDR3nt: TGCGCCAGCAGCTCCATCGGGACAGGTGAACACATTCAGTACTTC

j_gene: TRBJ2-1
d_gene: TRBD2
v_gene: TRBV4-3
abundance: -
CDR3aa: CASSQDRSVAGGDEQFF
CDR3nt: TGCGCCAGCAGCCAAGATCGGTCGGTAGCGGGGGGGGATGAGCAGTTCTTC

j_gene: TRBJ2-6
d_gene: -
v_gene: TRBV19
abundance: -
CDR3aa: CASSKTGFPTSGANVLTF
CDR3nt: TGTGCCAGTAGTAAAACAGGGTTTCCAACCTCTGGGGCCAACGTCCTGACTTTC

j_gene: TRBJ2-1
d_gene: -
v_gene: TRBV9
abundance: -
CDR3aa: CASSVLSGPQREQFF
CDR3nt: TGTGCCAGCAGCGTTCTCAGCGGCCCTCAACGTGAGCAGTTCTTC

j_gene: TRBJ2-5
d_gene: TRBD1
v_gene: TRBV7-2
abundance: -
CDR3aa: CASSLTTGGASGTQYF
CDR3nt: TGTGCCAGCAGCTTAACTACAGGGGGCGCTTCGGGGACCCAGTACTTC

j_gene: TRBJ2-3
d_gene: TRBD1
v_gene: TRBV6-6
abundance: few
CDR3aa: CASSYLTGGLEDTQYF
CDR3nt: TGTGCCAGCAGTTACTTGACAGGGGGCTTAGAAGATACGCAGTATTTT

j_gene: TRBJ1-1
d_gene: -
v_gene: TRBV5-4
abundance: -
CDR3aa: CASSLERSTEAFF
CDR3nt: TGTGCCAGCAGCTTGGAACGGAGCACTGAAGCTTTCTTT

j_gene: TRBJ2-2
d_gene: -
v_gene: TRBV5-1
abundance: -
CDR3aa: CASSSGVGFGELFF
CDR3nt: TGCGCCAGCAGCTCGGGGGTCGGATTTGGGGAGCTGTTTTTT

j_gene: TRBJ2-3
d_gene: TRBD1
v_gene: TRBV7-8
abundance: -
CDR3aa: CASSLLGTGGLDTQYF
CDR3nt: TGTGCCAGCAGCTTACTTGGGACAGGGGGCTTAGATACGCAGTATTTT

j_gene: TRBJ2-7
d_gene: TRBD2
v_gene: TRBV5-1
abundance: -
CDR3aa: CASSSGLAGGKNYEQYF
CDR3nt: TGCGCCAGCAGCTCGGGACTAGCGGGAGGAAAGAACTACGAGCAGTACTTC

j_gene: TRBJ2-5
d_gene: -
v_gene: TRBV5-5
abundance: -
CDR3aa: CASSFQAAQETQYF
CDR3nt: TGTGCCAGCAGCTTTCAGGCAGCACAAGAGACCCAGTACTTC

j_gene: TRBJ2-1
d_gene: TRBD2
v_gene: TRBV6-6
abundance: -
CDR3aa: CASSRASSGAVYEQFF
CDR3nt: TGTGCCAGCAGCCGAGCCTCCAGCGGGGCTGTTTATGAGCAGTTCTTC

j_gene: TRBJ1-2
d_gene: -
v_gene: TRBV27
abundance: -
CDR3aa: CASSPLNRRYGYTF
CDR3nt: TGTGCCAGCAGTCCGTTAAACAGGAGATATGGCTACACCTTC

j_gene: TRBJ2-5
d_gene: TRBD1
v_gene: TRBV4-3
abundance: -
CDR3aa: CASSQDWTSRGSQYF
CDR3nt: TGCGCCAGCAGCCAAGATTGGACCTCCAGGGGGTCCCAGTACTTC

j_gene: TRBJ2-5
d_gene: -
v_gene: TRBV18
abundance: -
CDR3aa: CASSPDFQETQYF
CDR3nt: TGTGCCAGCTCACCAGACTTTCAAGAGACCCAGTACTTC

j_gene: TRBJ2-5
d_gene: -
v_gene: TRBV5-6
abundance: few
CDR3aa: CASSFKAVGGTQYF
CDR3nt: TGTGCCAGCAGTTTCAAGGCGGTTGGAGGGACCCAGTACTTC

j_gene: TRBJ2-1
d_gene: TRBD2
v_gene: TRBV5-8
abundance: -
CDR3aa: CASSLEILAGPSSYNEQFF
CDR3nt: TGTGCCAGCAGCTTGGAAATCCTAGCGGGGCCGAGCTCCTACAATGAGCAGTTCTTC

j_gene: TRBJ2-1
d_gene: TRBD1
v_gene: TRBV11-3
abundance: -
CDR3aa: CASSLATGGNEQFF
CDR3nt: TGTGCCAGCAGCTTAGCCACAGGGGGCAATGAGCAGTTCTTC

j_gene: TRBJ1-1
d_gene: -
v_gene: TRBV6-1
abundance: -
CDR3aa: CATARGGEAFF
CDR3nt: TGTGCCACAGCACGGGGGGGCGAAGCTTTCTTT

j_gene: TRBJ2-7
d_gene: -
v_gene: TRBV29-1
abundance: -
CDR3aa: CSVDGGSRYEQYF
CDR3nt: TGCAGCGTTGACGGAGGCTCCCGCTACGAGCAGTACTTC

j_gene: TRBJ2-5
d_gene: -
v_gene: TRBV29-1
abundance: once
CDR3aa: CSVEGREYQETQYF
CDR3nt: TGCAGCGTTGAAGGAAGGGAGTACCAAGAGACCCAGTACTTC

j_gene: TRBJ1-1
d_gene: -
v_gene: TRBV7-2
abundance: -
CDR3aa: CASSSWTANTEAFF
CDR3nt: TGTGCCAGCAGCTCCTGGACAGCTAACACTGAAGCTTTCTTT

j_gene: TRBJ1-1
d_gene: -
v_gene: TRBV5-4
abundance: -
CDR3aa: CASSLTGVNTEAFF
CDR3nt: TGTGCCAGCAGCTTGACAGGCGTCAACACTGAAGCTTTCTTT

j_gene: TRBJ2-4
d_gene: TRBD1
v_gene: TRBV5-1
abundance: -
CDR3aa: CASSPTYDRDRGTKNIQYF
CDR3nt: TGCGCCAGCAGCCCGACGTATGACCGGGACAGGGGAACGAAGAACATTCAGTACTTC

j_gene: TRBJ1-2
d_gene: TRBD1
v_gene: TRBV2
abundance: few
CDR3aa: CASSGRTGGDYGYTF
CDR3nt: TGTGCCAGCAGTGGGAGGACAGGGGGGGACTATGGCTACACCTTC

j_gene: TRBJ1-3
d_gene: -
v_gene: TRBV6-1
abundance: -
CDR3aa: CASSSRGGFDTIYF
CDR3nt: TGTGCCAGCAGTTCGAGAGGAGGGTTCGACACCATATATTTT

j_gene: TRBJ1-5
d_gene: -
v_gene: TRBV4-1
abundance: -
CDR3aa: CASSQGEYSNQPQHF
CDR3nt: TGCGCCAGCAGCCAAGGGGAGTATAGCAATCAGCCCCAGCATTTT

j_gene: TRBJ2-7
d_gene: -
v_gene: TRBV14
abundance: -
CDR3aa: CASSPLLGGHEQYF
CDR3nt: TGTGCCAGCAGCCCCCTCCTTGGGGGCCACGAGCAGTACTTC

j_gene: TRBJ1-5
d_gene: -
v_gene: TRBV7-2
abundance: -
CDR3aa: CASSLVAGSGQPQHF
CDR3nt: TGTGCCAGCAGCTTGGTGGCTGGTTCGGGTCAGCCCCAGCATTTT

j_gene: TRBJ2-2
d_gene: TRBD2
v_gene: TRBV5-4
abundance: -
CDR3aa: CASSLYLAGGTGELFF
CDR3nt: TGTGCCAGCAGCTTGTACCTAGCGGGAGGGACCGGGGAGCTGTTTTTT

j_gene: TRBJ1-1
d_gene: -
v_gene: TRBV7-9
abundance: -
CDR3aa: CASSLEGGRGAFF
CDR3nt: TGTGCCAGCAGCTTAGAAGGAGGACGTGGGGCTTTCTTT

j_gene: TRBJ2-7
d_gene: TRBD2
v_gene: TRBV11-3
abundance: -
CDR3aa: CASSARRGEGYLGEQYF
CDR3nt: TGTGCCAGCAGCGCGCGTCGGGGGGAAGGGTACTTGGGCGAGCAGTACTTC

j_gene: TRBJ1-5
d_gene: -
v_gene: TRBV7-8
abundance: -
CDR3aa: CASSSGAGQPQHF
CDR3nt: TGTGCCAGCAGCTCAGGAGCGGGTCAGCCCCAGCATTTT

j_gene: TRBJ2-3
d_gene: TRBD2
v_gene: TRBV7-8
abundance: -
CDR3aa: CASSLELAGVVTTQYF
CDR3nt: TGTGCCAGCAGCTTAGAGTTAGCGGGAGTGGTGACTACGCAGTATTTT

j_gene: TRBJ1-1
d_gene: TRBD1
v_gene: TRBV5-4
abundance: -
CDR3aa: CASSRDRVENTEAFF
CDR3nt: TGTGCCAGCAGTCGTGACAGGGTCGAGAACACTGAAGCTTTCTTT

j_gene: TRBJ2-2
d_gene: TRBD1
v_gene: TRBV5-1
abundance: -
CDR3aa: CASSVTGDFTGELFF
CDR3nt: TGCGCCAGCAGCGTCACAGGGGATTTCACCGGGGAGCTGTTTTTT

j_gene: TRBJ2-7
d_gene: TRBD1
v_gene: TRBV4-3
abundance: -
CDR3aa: CASSQDRDRGIEQYF
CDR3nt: TGCGCCAGCAGCCAAGATCGGGACAGGGGAATTGAGCAGTACTTC

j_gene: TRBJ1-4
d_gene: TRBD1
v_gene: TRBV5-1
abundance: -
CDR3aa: CASSHGTGSVQEKLFF
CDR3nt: TGCGCCAGCAGCCACGGGACAGGGAGCGTTCAAGAAAAACTGTTTTTT

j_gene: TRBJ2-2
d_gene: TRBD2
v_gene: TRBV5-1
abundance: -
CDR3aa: CASSLVPSGRLTGELFF
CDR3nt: TGCGCCAGCAGCTTGGTTCCTAGCGGGAGACTCACCGGGGAGCTGTTTTTT

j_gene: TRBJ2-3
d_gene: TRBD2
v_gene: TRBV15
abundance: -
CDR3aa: CATSGGEATTDTQYF
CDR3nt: TGTGCCACCAGCGGGGGGGAGGCCACAACAGATACGCAGTATTTT

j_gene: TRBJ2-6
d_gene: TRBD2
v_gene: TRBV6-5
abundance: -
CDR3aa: CASSYSGGAGANVLTF
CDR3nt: TGTGCCAGCAGTTACTCGGGGGGGGCTGGGGCCAACGTCCTGACTTTC

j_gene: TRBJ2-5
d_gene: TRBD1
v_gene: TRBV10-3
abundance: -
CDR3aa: CAISSRGTGAETQYF
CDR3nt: TGTGCCATCAGTTCTCGTGGGACAGGGGCAGAGACCCAGTACTTC

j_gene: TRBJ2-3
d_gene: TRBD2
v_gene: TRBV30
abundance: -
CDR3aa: CASRLAGNTDTQYF
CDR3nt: TGTGCCTCCCGACTAGCGGGGAACACAGATACGCAGTATTTT

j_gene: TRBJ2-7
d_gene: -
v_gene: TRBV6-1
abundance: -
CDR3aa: CASSRPSSDEQYF
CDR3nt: TGTGCCAGCAGTCGGCCGTCAAGCGACGAGCAGTACTTC

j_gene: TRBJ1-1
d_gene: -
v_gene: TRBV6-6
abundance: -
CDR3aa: CASRSRTRGNTEAFF
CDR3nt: TGTGCCAGCAGGAGCCGGACAAGGGGGAACACTGAAGCTTTCTTT

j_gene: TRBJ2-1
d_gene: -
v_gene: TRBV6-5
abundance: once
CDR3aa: CASSSVGGLGQFF
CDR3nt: TGTGCCAGCAGCTCGGTTGGGGGCCTGGGGCAGTTCTTC

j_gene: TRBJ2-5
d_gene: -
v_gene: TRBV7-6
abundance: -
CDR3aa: CASSSRASGETQYF
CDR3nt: TGTGCCAGCAGCTCCCGCGCGTCAGGAGAGACCCAGTACTTC

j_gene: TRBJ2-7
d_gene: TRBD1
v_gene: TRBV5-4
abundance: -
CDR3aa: CASSSLGGQGLLEQYF
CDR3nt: TGTGCCAGCAGCTCCCTCGGGGGACAGGGCCTTCTTGAGCAGTACTTC